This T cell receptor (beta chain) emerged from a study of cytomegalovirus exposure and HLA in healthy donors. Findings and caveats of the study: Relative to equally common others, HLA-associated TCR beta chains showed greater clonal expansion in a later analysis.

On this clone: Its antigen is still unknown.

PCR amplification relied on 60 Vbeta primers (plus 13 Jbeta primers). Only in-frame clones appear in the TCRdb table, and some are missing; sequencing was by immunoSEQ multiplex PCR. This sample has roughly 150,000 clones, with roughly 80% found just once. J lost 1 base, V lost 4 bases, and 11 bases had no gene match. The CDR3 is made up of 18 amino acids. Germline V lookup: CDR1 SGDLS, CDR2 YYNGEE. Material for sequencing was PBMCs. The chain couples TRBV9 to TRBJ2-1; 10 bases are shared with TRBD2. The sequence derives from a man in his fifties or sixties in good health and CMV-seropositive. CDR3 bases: TGTGCCAGCAGCCCCCGGGCTAGCGGGAGTAAATCCTACAATGAGCAGTTCTTC. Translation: CASSPRASGSKSYNEQFF.